Detailed here is one T cell receptor beta chain. Measured with immunoSEQ multiplex PCR; TCRdb has only the in-frame clones, and not every one. The sample carries over 30,000 clones, nearly 90% recorded once. This CDR3 is built from 16 residues. The treatment here: preoperative locoregional IRX-2 cytokine immunotherapy. Patients received preoperative, locoregional IRX-2 cytokine immunotherapy in a phase Ib study. This sample was taken from a study of preoperative IRX-2 immunotherapy in early breast cancer. The clonotype comes from a human donor with breast cancer. The V call is TRBV1, the J call TRBJ2-5; the table's D call TRBD1 went unverified against the DNA. TRBV1 corresponds to a pseudogene. The sample was tumor tissue, taken after IRX-2 immunotherapy. This chain's CDR3 is CASSQGGGQKKETQYF. DNA of the CDR3: TGCGCCAGCAGCCAAGGGGGTGGACAGAAAAAAGAGACCCAGTACTTC.